A single sample gave rise to the 24 T cell receptor beta chains below, sequenced in a study of neurological immune-mediated disorders. From the 5' RACE reads, TCRdb called clonotypes with MiXCR, one entry per CDR3 protein. The sample lists around 67,000 distinct CDR3 sequences, around 5.5% occurring once. The material sequenced was PBMCs. These receptors all come from a man between 18 and 35 years old with multiple sclerosis.

The rearrangement uses TRBV7-2 and TRBJ2-7; 9 nucleotides match TRBD1. V was clipped by 5 bases and J by 1 base; unmatched bases: 15. The CDR3 is 18 amino acids. Germline CDR1 reads SGHTA; CDR2 reads FQGNSA. The DNA of the CDR3 is TGTGCCAGCAGCCGTCCAACTACAGGGGGCGGTAGGTCCTACGAGCAGTACTTC. Translating it yields CASSRPTTGGGRSYEQYF. The full variable domain, in which reference TRBV7-2 and TRBJ2-7 provide the parts outside the CDR3, is GAGVSQSPSNKVTEKGKDVELRCDPISGHTALYWYRQSLGQGLEFLIYFQGNSAPDKSGLPSDRFSAERTGGSVSTLTIQRTQQEDSAVYLCASSRPTTGGGRSYEQYFGPGTRLTVT.

This clonotype was counted many times. The chain links TRBV7-2 to TRBJ2-5; D is undetermined. The V end was cut by 5 bases, the J end by 1 base, with 14 bases between. In germline, CDR1 is SGHTA, CDR2 FQGNSA. CDR3 size: 15 residues. The CDR3 DNA follows: TGTGCCAGCAGCCCGGTAGTCTGGAGCCAAGAGACCCAGTACTTC. Translated, it gives CASSPVVWSQETQYF.

The table lists this clonotype with many counts. This chain connects TRBV5-5 to TRBJ2-5, with D perhaps matching TRBD1 or TRBD2 (5 bases each). CDR1 and CDR2 from the germline V gene are SGHKS and YYEKEE (reference sequence). This CDR3 has 16 residues. With 3 bases removed from V and 2 bases from J, the gap between germline ends came to 17 bases. For the CDR3, the DNA is TGTGCCAGCAGCTCGCTCAGGGAAGGAGGACAAGAGACCCAGTACTTC. As protein: CASSSLREGGQETQYF.

This clonotype appeared a few times. The chain is built from TRBV20-1 and TRBJ2-1; D unresolved. Trimming took off 1 base at V and 10 bases at J, with 17 bases between the two ends. Per germline, CDR1 DFQATT and CDR2 SNEGSKA (reference sequence). This CDR3 region has 14 residues. The CDR3 DNA reads TGCAGTGCTAGAGTCCCCCTGAGAGGTAAAGAGCAGTTCTTC. Translation gives CSARVPLRGKEQFF.

In its sample, this clonotype was seen many times. The chain combines TRBV4-2 with TRBJ1-2; D might be TRBD1 (5 bases). The CDR3 loop spans 14 amino acids. Per the germline V gene, CDR1 is LGHNA and CDR2 is YNFKEQ. The V and J ends lost 5 bases and 2 bases respectively, with 12 bases between them. Here the CDR3 reads CASSNGRDNYGYTF. CDR3 nucleotides: TGTGCCAGCAGCAACGGACGGGACAACTATGGCTACACCTTC.

For this clonotype: Here the CDR3 omits its conserved ending phenylalanine or tryptophan, so a read error is the likely source. The chain joins TRBV20-1 to TRBJ2-4, with no clear D. V shed 2 bases and J shed 6 bases, with 8 bases lying between them. The CDR3 covers 12 residues. The germline V gene encodes CDR1 DFQATT and CDR2 SNEGSKA (reference sequence). The CDR3 DNA sequence: TGCAGTGCTAGACAGAGGCTAAACATTCAGTACAAC. It encodes CSARQRLNIQYN.

The gene calls are TRBV29-1 and TRBJ2-1; 14 bases fit TRBD2. This CDR3 is built from 16 residues. V was pared by 6 bases and J by 6 bases, with 10 bases of the junction left unmatched. From germline, CDR1 is SQVTM and CDR2 ANQGSEA. This CDR3 is CSVEGLAGAPGNEQFF. The CDR3, as DNA: TGCAGCGTCGAGGGACTAGCGGGAGCCCCGGGCAATGAGCAGTTCTTC.

The sample holds many counts of this clonotype. This chain's CDR3 is CATSAGTTEGETQYF. CDR3 in DNA: TGTGCCACCAGTGCCGGGACTACCGAGGGAGAGACCCAGTACTTC. V gene TRBV24-1 combines with J gene TRBJ2-5, with 7 bases aligning to TRBD2. The germline gives CDR1 KGHDR, CDR2 SFDVKD. V shed 5 bases, J shed 4 bases, and the junction held 9 bases outside the gene matches. The CDR3 contains 15 residues.

A few counts support this clonotype. The chain employs TRBV19 and TRBJ1-2; TRBD1 matches 8 bases. The CDR3 has 14 amino acids. The V and J ends lost 5 bases and 4 bases, in that order; junction bases with no gene match: 6. CDR1 and CDR2 (germline): LNHDA, SQIVND (reference sequence). The CDR3 loop is CASSAGQEVYGYTF. Here the CDR3 DNA reads TGTGCCAGTAGTGCGGGACAGGAGGTCTATGGCTACACCTTC.

This clonotype has at least ten counts. This chain uses TRBV7-2 with TRBJ1-2; weak D call: TRBD1 (5 bases). Trimming removed 1 base from V and 3 bases from J, with 9 bases in between. The CDR3 is 14 amino acids. Germline CDR1 SGHTA, CDR2 FQGNSA. In nucleotides, the CDR3 is TGTGCCAGCAGCTTAGGGGACGGGGACTATGGCTACACCTTC. This gives the protein CASSLGDGDYGYTF.

This clonotype was seen ten or more times. The V and J genes are TRBV6-1 and TRBJ2-5; D is perhaps TRBD1 (6 bases). This CDR3 comprises 14 residues. Germline V gives CDR1 MNHNS, CDR2 SASEGT. V shed 5 bases and J shed 5 bases, with 15 bases lying between them. CDR3 bases: TGTGCCAGCAGTCGAAGGACAGCGTGGGAGACCCAGTACTTC. This translates into CASSRRTAWETQYF.

In its sample, this clonotype was seen many times. The genes are TRBV20-1 and TRBJ2-5; tentatively, D is TRBD1 (6 bases). The CDR3 is 13 amino acids. V lost 6 bases and J 3 bases, leaving 14 bases between the germline ends. Germline V gene sequence: CDR1 DFQATT, CDR2 SNEGSKA (reference sequence). In DNA, the CDR3 is TGCAGTGCGCCCCGGGCAGGGGAAGAGACCCAGTACTTC. It yields the protein CSAPRAGEETQYF.

This clonotype was found many times. This chain joins TRBV20-1 and TRBJ1-5; 8 bases are a match to TRBD1. The J segment lost 7 bases and the V segment lost 7 bases, leaving 9 bases of the junction unmatched. CDR1 and CDR2 (germline): DFQATT, SNEGSKA (reference sequence). The CDR3 has 13 amino acids. CDR3 protein: CSVSYGTGQPQHF. The CDR3 nucleotides are TGCAGTGTTAGCTACGGGACAGGCCAGCCCCAGCATTTT.

Note on this clonotype: This may be a read error: a much more frequent sequence differs by one nucleotide. The V call is TRBV7-9, the J call TRBJ2-3; 7 bases agree with TRBD1. CDR1 is SEHNR, CDR2 FQNEAQ, per germline (reference sequence). V lost 5 bases and J lost 6; bases outside the gene matches: 2. This CDR3 comprises 12 residues. The CDR3 DNA reads as TGTGCCAGCAGCCAACAGGGGGATACGCAGTATTTT. Encoded protein: CASSQQGDTQYF.

This clonotype was seen many times. The rearrangement uses TRBV24-1 and TRBJ2-3; possibly TRBD1 for D (7 bases). The germline V gene encodes CDR1 KGHDR and CDR2 SFDVKD. V dropped 7 bases and J dropped 4 bases, with 11 bases sitting between them. CDR3 length equals 13 residues. DNA of the CDR3: TGTGCCACCAGAGCAGGGGGGTCAGATACGCAGTATTTT. Protein: CATRAGGSDTQYF.

The chain combines TRBV5-1 with TRBJ2-3; tentative D call: TRBD1 (8 bases). V was shortened by 4 bases and J by 1 base, with 22 bases between the two germline ends. The CDR3 has 18 amino acids. CDR1 is SGHRS and CDR2 is YFSETQ in the germline V gene. For the CDR3, the DNA is TGCGCCAGCAGCCGCGGACAGGGTAGGACTAGAGGCACAGATACGCAGTATTTT. Protein product: CASSRGQGRTRGTDTQYF.

In this sample, this clonotype turned up many times. The junction does not match germline at one end; this may be a read error. The gene calls are TRBV20-1 and TRBJ1-6, with 7 nucleotides matching TRBD1. The length of the CDR3 is 15 residues. The germline V gene encodes CDR1 DFQATT and CDR2 SNEGSKA (reference sequence). CDR3 nucleotides: TGCAGTGCTAGAACGGGGGGGACAGTGAATTCACCCCTCAACTTT. Amino acid sequence: CSARTGGTVNSPLNF.

A few counts support this clonotype. A much larger clone is a single base away; this may be a read error. The CDR3: CASSLGSGGAGKVLTF. The CDR3 nucleotides read TGTGCCAGCAGCTTAGGTTCTGGAGGCGCCGGCAAAGTCCTGACTTTC. The chain is built from TRBV7-6 and TRBJ2-6, with D perhaps matching TRBD2 (5 bases). The germline gives CDR1 SGHVS, CDR2 FNYEAQ. The CDR3 covers 16 residues. Trimming took off 1 base at V and 13 bases at J, with 20 bases between the two ends.

Notes on this clonotype: A junction boundary mismatches the germline segment, possibly from a read error. The genes are TRBV5-1 and TRBJ1-5, with D maybe TRBD1 (5 bases). The CDR3 runs 14 residues. CDR1 and CDR2 from the germline V gene are SGHRS and YFSETQ. As DNA, the CDR3 is TGCGCCAGCAGCTTGGCAGGGCTGGATCAGCCCCAGAATTTT. Amino acid sequence: CASSLAGLDQPQNF.

This clonotype appeared many times. CDR3 in amino acids: CSYRGGLGATDTQYF. The CDR3 DNA reads as TGCAGCTATAGGGGGGGCTTAGGGGCCACAGATACGCAGTATTTT. The chain carries TRBV29-1 and TRBJ2-3; D may be TRBD2 (7 bases). V shed 8 bases and J shed 2 bases, with 20 bases lying between them. Germline V lookup: CDR1 SQVTM, CDR2 ANQGSEA. This CDR3 spans 15 amino acids.

This clonotype was counted at least ten times. This chain links TRBV5-1 with TRBJ1-1, with a possible D match to TRBD1 (5 bases). Germline V gene sequence: CDR1 SGHRS, CDR2 YFSETQ. V was clipped by 4 bases and J by 5 bases, with 18 bases between them. The CDR3 runs 15 residues. Here the CDR3 reads CASSAEGHLRTEAFF. For the CDR3, the DNA is TGCGCCAGCAGCGCCGAAGGACATCTGCGAACTGAAGCTTTCTTT.

In its sample, this clonotype was seen many times. The V call is TRBV5-1, the J call TRBJ2-2; 9 positions agree with TRBD2. V dropped 4 bases and J dropped 6; count of bases not matched to a gene: 10. The CDR3 extends over 16 amino acids. Germline CDR1 reads SGHRS; CDR2 reads YFSETQ. DNA of the CDR3: TGCGCCAGCAGCCCCCCCCGCGGGGGGGCCCCCGGGGAGCTGTTTTTT. Translating gives CASSPPRGGAPGELFF.

On this clonotype itself: A much larger clone lies a single base off, so this may be a read error. This chain uses TRBV20-1 with TRBJ1-2; D call uncertain. The CDR3 consists of 13 residues. Trimming stripped 1 base from V and 7 bases from J, with 13 bases between. The germline gives CDR1 DFQATT, CDR2 SNEGSKA (reference sequence). This CDR3 is CSARGKGMGGYTF. The CDR3 nucleotides are TGCAGTGCTAGAGGGAAGGGAATGGGTGGCTACACCTTC.

This clonotype was counted ten times or more. The rearrangement links TRBV7-2 to TRBJ2-3; D gene uncertain. V lost 5 bases to trimming and J lost 6 bases, with 12 bases between them. Germline V lookup: CDR1 SGHTA, CDR2 FQGNSA. The CDR3 spans 13 residues. CDR3 DNA: TGTGCCAGCAGCCCTGGGCCTCAGGATACGCAGTATTTT. Encoded protein: CASSPGPQDTQYF.